This TCR beta chain was obtained from a study of pediatric ulcerative colitis. Sequencing used immunoSEQ multiplex PCR; TCRdb keeps in-frame clones, though not all of them. The table has 55,000 to 70,000 clones, over 70% seen once. A note on this clone: Antigen unknown.

Findings of the study overall: Ulcerative colitis patients shared more blood-rectal clones than controls. All ulcerative colitis patients, but no controls, carried a couple of rectal clonotypes. In rectum, acute severe colitis had expanded clones and less diversity.

The CDR3 length is 15 residues. Between the trimmed V and J ends, which lost 4 bases and 4 bases, there was a span of 16 bases. Germline-derived CDR1 and CDR2 are MNHEY and SMNVEV (reference sequence). The TCR was taken from a boy between 10 and 17 years old who was a control in a study of pediatric ulcerative colitis. V gene TRBV27 combines with J gene TRBJ1-1, with D tentatively TRBD1 (6 bases). The source material was blood. CDR3 sequence (DNA): TGTGCCAGCAGTTCCGTGGACAGAGTAGGCACTGAAGCTTTCTTT. Residues: CASSSVDRVGTEAFF.